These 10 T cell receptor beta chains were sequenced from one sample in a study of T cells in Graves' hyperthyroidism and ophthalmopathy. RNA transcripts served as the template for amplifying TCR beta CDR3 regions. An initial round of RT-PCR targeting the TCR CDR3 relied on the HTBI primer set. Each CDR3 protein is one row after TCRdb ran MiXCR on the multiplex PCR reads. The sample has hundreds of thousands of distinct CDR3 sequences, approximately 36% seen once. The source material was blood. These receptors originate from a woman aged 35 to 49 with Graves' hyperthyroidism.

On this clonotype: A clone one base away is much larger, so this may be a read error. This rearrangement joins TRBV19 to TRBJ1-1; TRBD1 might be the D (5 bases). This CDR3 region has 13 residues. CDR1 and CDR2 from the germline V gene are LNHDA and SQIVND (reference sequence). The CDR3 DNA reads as TGTGCCACCTCCGCAGGGAGGAACACTGCAGCTTTCTTT. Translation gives CATSAGRNTAAFF.

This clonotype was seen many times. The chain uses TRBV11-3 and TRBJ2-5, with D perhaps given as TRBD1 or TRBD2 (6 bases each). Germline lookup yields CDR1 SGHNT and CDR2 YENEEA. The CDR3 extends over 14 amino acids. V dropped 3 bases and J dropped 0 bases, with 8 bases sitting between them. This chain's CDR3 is CASSFRGDQETQYF. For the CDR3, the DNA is TGTGCCAGCAGCTTTAGGGGGGACCAAGAGACCCAGTACTTC.

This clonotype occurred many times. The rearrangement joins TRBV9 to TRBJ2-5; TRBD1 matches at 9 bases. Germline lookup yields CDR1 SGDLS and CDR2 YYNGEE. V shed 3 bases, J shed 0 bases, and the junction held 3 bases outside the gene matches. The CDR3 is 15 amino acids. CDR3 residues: CASSGTGENQETQYF. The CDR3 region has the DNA TGTGCCAGCAGCGGGACAGGGGAGAACCAAGAGACCCAGTACTTC.

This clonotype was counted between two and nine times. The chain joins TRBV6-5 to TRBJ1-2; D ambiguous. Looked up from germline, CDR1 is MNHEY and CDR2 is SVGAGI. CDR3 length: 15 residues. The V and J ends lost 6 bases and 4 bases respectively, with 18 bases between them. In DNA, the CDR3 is TGTGCCAGCAGCCAAGATTCAGTGTCCCCCTATGGCTACACCTTC. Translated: CASSQDSVSPYGYTF.

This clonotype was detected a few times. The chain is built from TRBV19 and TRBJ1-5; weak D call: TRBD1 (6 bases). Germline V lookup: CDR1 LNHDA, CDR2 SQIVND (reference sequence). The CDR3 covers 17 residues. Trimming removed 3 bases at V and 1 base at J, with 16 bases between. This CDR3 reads CASSITGGGDSNQPQHF. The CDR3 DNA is TGTGCCAGTAGTATCACTGGAGGGGGGGACAGCAATCAGCCCCAGCATTTT. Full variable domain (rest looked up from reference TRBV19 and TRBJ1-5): DGGITQSPKYLFRKEGQNVTLSCEQNLNHDAMYWYRQDPGQGLRLIYYSQIVNDFQKGDIAEGYSVSREKKESFPLTVTSAQKNPTAFYLCASSITGGGDSNQPQHFGDGTRLSIL.

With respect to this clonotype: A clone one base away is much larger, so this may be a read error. As DNA, the CDR3 is TGTACCAGCAGCTTAGAGACTAGCGGGGGAAAGACCCAGTACTTC. Its protein product is CTSSLETSGGKTQYF. The J gene is TRBJ2-5, the V gene TRBV7-2, with TRBD2 identical over 12 bases. This CDR3 is 15 amino acids long. Germline trimming cut 1 base from V and 6 bases from J; bases unmatched to any gene: 3. Per the germline V gene, CDR1 is SGHTA and CDR2 is FQGNSA.

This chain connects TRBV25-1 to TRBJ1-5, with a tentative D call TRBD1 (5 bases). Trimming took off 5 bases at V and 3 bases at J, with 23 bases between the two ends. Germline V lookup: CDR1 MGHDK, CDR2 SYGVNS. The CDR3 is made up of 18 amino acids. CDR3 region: CASSSDLGAAGFNQPQHF. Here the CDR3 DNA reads TGTGCCAGCAGTTCCGATCTCGGGGCAGCGGGCTTCAATCAGCCCCAGCATTTT. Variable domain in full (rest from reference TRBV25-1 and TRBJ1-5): EADIYQTPRYLVIGTGKKITLECSQTMGHDKMYWYQQDPGMELHLIHYSYGVNSTEKGDLSSESTVSRIRTEHFPLTLESARPSHTSQYLCASSSDLGAAGFNQPQHFGDGTRLSIL.

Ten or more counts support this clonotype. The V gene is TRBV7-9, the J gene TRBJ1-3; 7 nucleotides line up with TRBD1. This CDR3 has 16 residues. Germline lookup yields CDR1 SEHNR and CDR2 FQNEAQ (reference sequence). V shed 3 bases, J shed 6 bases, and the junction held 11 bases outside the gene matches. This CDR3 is CASSLDWTGLTNTIYF. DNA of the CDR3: TGTGCCAGCAGCTTGGACTGGACAGGCCTGACAAACACCATATATTTT.

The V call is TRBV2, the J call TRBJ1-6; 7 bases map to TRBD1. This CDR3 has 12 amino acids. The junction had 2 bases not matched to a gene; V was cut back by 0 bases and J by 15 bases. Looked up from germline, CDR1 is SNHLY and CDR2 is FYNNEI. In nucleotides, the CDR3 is TGTGCCAGCAGTGAAGCAGGGACAGTCCTCCACTTT. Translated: CASSEAGTVLHF.

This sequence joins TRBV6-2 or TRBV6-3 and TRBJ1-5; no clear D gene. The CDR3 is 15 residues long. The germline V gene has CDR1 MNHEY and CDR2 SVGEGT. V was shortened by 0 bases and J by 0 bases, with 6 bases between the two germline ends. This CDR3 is CASSYSSDSNQPQHF. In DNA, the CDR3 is TGTGCCAGCAGTTACTCGTCAGATAGCAATCAGCCCCAGCATTTT.